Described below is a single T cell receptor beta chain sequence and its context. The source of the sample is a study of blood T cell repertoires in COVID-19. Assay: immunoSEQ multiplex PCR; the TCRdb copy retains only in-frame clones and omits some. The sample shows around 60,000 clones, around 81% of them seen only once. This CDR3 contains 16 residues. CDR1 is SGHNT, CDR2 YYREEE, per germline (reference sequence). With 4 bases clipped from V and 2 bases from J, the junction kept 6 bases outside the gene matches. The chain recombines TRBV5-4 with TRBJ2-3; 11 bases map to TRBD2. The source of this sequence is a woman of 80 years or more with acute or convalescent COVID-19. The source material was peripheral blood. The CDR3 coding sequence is TGTGCCAGCAGCAGTCGACTAGCGGGGATCACAGATACGCAGTATTTT. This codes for CASSSRLAGITDTQYF.